This TCR beta chain came from a study of regulatory T cells in long-lasting Graves disease. Study in general: Antithyroid drug intake by newly diagnosed Graves' patients had lasted under 3 months.

This clonotype was seen many times. What it binds is not known. General study findings and limits: The number of shared public clonotypes was higher in persistent patients (around 2,700) than new patients (roughly 970). Graves' patients with persistent disease showed TCR diversity lower than patients newly diagnosed.

Arm-PCR of CDR3 regions with iRepertoire HTBI primers generated TCR beta libraries. TCRdb called the multiplex PCR reads again in MiXCR, with one record for every CDR3 protein. The table has hundreds of thousands of distinct CDR3 sequences, less than 15% seen once. The time point denotes: newly diagnosed GD, antithyroid drugs for less than 3 months. There was RNA extracted from PBMCs, and the TCR library was made from it. From germline, CDR1 is DFQATT and CDR2 SNEGSKA (reference sequence). V lost 4 bases and J lost 2; bases outside the gene matches: 8. The CDR3 has 15 residues. This same sample was also part of a study on T cells in Graves' hyperthyroidism and ophthalmopathy.

This clonotype was sampled from a man under 40 with Graves disease. Sequences were derived from peripheral blood mononuclear cells (PBMCs), sampled at new diagnosis, from a patient treated with antithyroid drugs. The V call is TRBV20-1, the J call TRBJ2-7; 10 bases align to TRBD2. The CDR3 nucleotides read TGCAGTGCTACGACCACTAGCGGGGCTCCCTACGAGCAGTACTTC. Protein sequence: CSATTTSGAPYEQYF.